These T cell receptor beta chains were read from a single sample in a study of T cell responses to AZD1222 COVID-19 vaccine. Clones were sequenced by immunoSEQ multiplex PCR, and TCRdb holds only the in-frame ones, with some missing. The sample yields some 150,000 clones, 75% to 95% seen once. The sample was peripheral blood, taken on day 0 of MenACWY control vaccination. These receptors all come from an adult in good health. Each CDR3 is given with its conserved first and last residue. D genes are given only for firm matches. Clone size, where shown, is once, few, many, or a class for clones that have expanded.

TGTGCCAGCAGTTTATCCCCGGGATTAAACACTGAAGCTTTCTTT	CASSLSPGLNTEAFF	TRBJ1-1	.	TRBV27	.
TGTGCCAGCAGCTTCGGCAGTACCGGGGAGCTGTTTTTT	CASSFGSTGELFF	TRBJ2-2	.	TRBV7-9	.
TGTGCCAGCAGCGGACAGAGTTCCACCGGGGAGCTGTTTTTT	CASSGQSSTGELFF	TRBJ2-2	.	TRBV9	.
TGTGCCAGCAGCTCCCGACTAGATTCTGAGACCCAGTACTTC	CASSSRLDSETQYF	TRBJ2-5	.	TRBV5-5	.
TGTGCCAGCAGCACACAGGGCGGTGGGGCCAACGTCCTGACTTTC	CASSTQGGGANVLTF	TRBJ2-6	.	TRBV7-2	.
TGTGCCAGCGGAGAGACAGGGGGGCCCCAGCATTTT	CASGETGGPQHF	TRBJ1-5	TRBD1	TRBV7-9	.
TGTGCCAGCAGCAACAGGGGGTTGGACTATGGCTACACCTTC	CASSNRGLDYGYTF	TRBJ1-2	TRBD1	TRBV3-1/TRBV3-2	.
TGTGCCATCAGTGAGTCGGTAAATGAAAAACTGTTTTTT	CAISESVNEKLFF	TRBJ1-4	.	TRBV10-3	.
TGTGCCAGCAGTGAAACGGGATCTAACACTGAAGCTTTCTTT	CASSETGSNTEAFF	TRBJ1-1	.	TRBV6-1	.
TGTGCCAGCAGAGGGGTTGGGGAAAAACTGTTTTTT	CASRGVGEKLFF	TRBJ1-4	.	TRBV6-5	.
TGTGCCAGCAGCCCCCGGGGGGGAAGATATGGCTACACCTTC	CASSPRGGRYGYTF	TRBJ1-2	.	TRBV27	.
TGTGCCAGCAGTGAAAAAGGGCTAGCGGGGGCCGCCCTCAGGAACATTCAGTACTTC	CASSEKGLAGAALRNIQYF	TRBJ2-4	TRBD2	TRBV6-1	.
TGTGCCAGCAGGGCCGGGGTCGGGGAAAAACTGTTTTTT	CASRAGVGEKLFF	TRBJ1-4	.	TRBV6-5	.
TGTGCCAGCCACACCTACGAGCAGTACTTC	CASHTYEQYF	TRBJ2-7	.	TRBV6-5	few
TGTGCCAGTTGGAGACAGAACTATGGCTACACCTTC	CASWRQNYGYTF	TRBJ1-2	.	TRBV19	.
TGTGCCACCAGCAGGCTTGAACAGGAAGCTTTCTTT	CATSRLEQEAFF	TRBJ1-1	.	TRBV15	.
TGTGCCAGCAGCCAAGATGGGCAGGGCGGACAGCCCCAGCATTTT	CASSQDGQGGQPQHF	TRBJ1-5	.	TRBV3-1/TRBV3-2	once
TGTGCCAGCAGCTTGGGGCCGACAGCCTACGAGCAGTACTTC	CASSLGPTAYEQYF	TRBJ2-7	.	TRBV5-4	few
TGTGCCACCAGTGATGGCGTTTCCTACGAGCAGTACTTC	CATSDGVSYEQYF	TRBJ2-7	.	TRBV24-1	.
TGCAGCGTTGGGACGTTGGGCCCGAGGGACTATGGCTACACCTTC	CSVGTLGPRDYGYTF	TRBJ1-2	.	TRBV29-1	.
TGTGCCAGCAGCCGTACAGAGAACACTGAAGCTTTCTTT	CASSRTENTEAFF	TRBJ1-1	.	TRBV7-3	.
TGTGCCAGCAGTTTCGGGACAGGGTGGACCGGGGAGCTGTTTTTT	CASSFGTGWTGELFF	TRBJ2-2	TRBD1	TRBV6-2/TRBV6-3	.
TGTGCCACCAGTGACAGGGGGAACACTGAAGCTTTCTTT	CATSDRGNTEAFF	TRBJ1-1	.	TRBV24-1	.
TGTGCCAGCAGCCCCCGTGGAGGACTAGCGGTGCCTAGCACAGATACGCAGTATTTT	CASSPRGGLAVPSTDTQYF	TRBJ2-3	TRBD2	TRBV9	.
TGTGCCAGCGGGAACGGGGATACGCAGTATTTT	CASGNGDTQYF	TRBJ2-3	.	TRBV6-5	.
TGTGCCAGTAGTTTCAGCCTGGGGGGCAATCAGCCCCAGCATTTT	CASSFSLGGNQPQHF	TRBJ1-5	.	TRBV19	.
TGTGCCAGTAGTATAGATCTAGCGGGGGCCAACTATGGCTACACCTTC	CASSIDLAGANYGYTF	TRBJ1-2	.	TRBV19	.
TGCAGCGTTCGCTACCTCGATGGGGGGGCGGTCTACGAGCAGTACTTC	CSVRYLDGGAVYEQYF	TRBJ2-7	.	TRBV29-1	.
TGTGCCAGCAGTCTGGGACAGGGTTCACCCCTCCACTTT	CASSLGQGSPLHF	TRBJ1-6	TRBD1	TRBV25-1	.
TGTGCCAGCAGCCATCTCGGACAGGGGGCCAATGGCTACACCTTC	CASSHLGQGANGYTF	TRBJ1-2	TRBD1	TRBV3-1/TRBV3-2	.
TGTGCCAGCAGCTTCGGACAGGGAGGAGGCTACACCTTC	CASSFGQGGGYTF	TRBJ1-2	TRBD1	TRBV7-9	.
TGTGCCAGCAGCTTTGGACAGGGGGCGACCACAGATACGCAGTATTTT	CASSFGQGATTDTQYF	TRBJ2-3	TRBD1	TRBV7-8	.
TGTGCCAGCAGCTTAGAACTAGCGGGTGGAGATACGCAGTATTTT	CASSLELAGGDTQYF	TRBJ2-3	TRBD2	TRBV5-8	.
TGTGCCAGCAGCCAAGAAACGCCCTACCTCCAGTTCTTC	CASSQETPYLQFF	TRBJ2-1	.	TRBV3-1/TRBV3-2	few
TGTGCCAGCTCAGCTGCGGTACTGGCATTGGCTAGGAACACTGAAGCTTTCTTT	CASSAAVLALARNTEAFF	TRBJ1-1	.	TRBV18	.
TGTGCCTGGAGCAGGCCCAGGTCCCCCGCGGGCGAGCAGTTCTTC	CAWSRPRSPAGEQFF	TRBJ2-1	.	TRBV30	once
TGTGCCAGTAGTGCTGACAGGGGGCAACAAGAGCAGTACTTC	CASSADRGQQEQYF	TRBJ2-7	TRBD1	TRBV19	.
TGCGCCAGCAGCGGTCTAGCGGGGGATGGAGATGAGCAGTTCTTC	CASSGLAGDGDEQFF	TRBJ2-1	TRBD2	TRBV5-1	.
TGTGCCAGCAGCTCCAGGGTGACTGAAGCTTTCTTT	CASSSRVTEAFF	TRBJ1-1	.	TRBV7-9	.
TGTGCCAGCAGCTCAGGCTACGAGCAGTACTTC	CASSSGYEQYF	TRBJ2-7	.	TRBV28	.
TGTGCCAGCGGGAGGGACCGCACTGAAGCTTTCTTT	CASGRDRTEAFF	TRBJ1-1	.	TRBV6-5	.
TGTGCCAGCAGCCCGCAAAAGGGCCCTAGCGGGGACCAAGAGACCCAGTACTTC	CASSPQKGPSGDQETQYF	TRBJ2-5	TRBD2	TRBV27	.
TGTGCCAGCAGCTTGAGAGGAGGTGAAGCTTTCTTT	CASSLRGGEAFF	TRBJ1-1	.	TRBV7-6	.
TGTGCCAGCAGCCTCCCCTCAGGGAACACTGAAGCTTTCTTT	CASSLPSGNTEAFF	TRBJ1-1	.	TRBV7-9	once
TGTGCCAGTAGATACGGACAGTTGAATAATGAAAAACTGTTTTTT	CASRYGQLNNEKLFF	TRBJ1-4	.	TRBV19	.
TGTGCCAGCAGCCTCATAGCGGGTTTCCAAGAGACCCAGTACTTC	CASSLIAGFQETQYF	TRBJ2-5	TRBD2	TRBV18	.
TGCGCCAGCAGTGAGTTTGGCAGGGAAGGCCAGCCCCAGCATTTT	CASSEFGREGQPQHF	TRBJ1-5	.	TRBV10-2	.
TGCGCCAGCAGCCAAGCTCCTGACCGGGCCACGTACAATGAGCAGTTCTTC	CASSQAPDRATYNEQFF	TRBJ2-1	.	TRBV4-1	.
TGTGCCAGCAGTTCAACAGGGGCATGGGGGACTGAAGCTTTCTTT	CASSSTGAWGTEAFF	TRBJ1-1	TRBD1	TRBV27	.
TGTGCCACCAGTGATAGAGACAGGGGGCCTGGTCAGCCCCAGCATTTT	CATSDRDRGPGQPQHF	TRBJ1-5	TRBD1	TRBV24-1	once
TGTGCCAGCGTGCGGGACTCGAACACCGGGGAGCTGTTTTTT	CASVRDSNTGELFF	TRBJ2-2	.	TRBV2	.
TGTGCCATCAAAGGGGGGGCAGGGTACAATGAGCAGTTCTTC	CAIKGGAGYNEQFF	TRBJ2-1	.	TRBV10-3	.
TGCGCCAGCAGCGCCCAGGGGGCAGATGTAAACACCATATATTTT	CASSAQGADVNTIYF	TRBJ1-3	TRBD1	TRBV5-1	once
TGTGCCAGCTCACCACCGAATCTCCTAGCGGGAGGACTAAATGAGCAGTTCTTC	CASSPPNLLAGGLNEQFF	TRBJ2-1	TRBD2	TRBV18	once
TGCGCCAGCAGCCCTCAGGGGGCCCTCTCCTATAATTCACCCCTCCACTTT	CASSPQGALSYNSPLHF	TRBJ1-6	TRBD1	TRBV5-1	.
TGTGCCAGTAGTATGAGGCAAATTACAGATACGCAGTATTTT	CASSMRQITDTQYF	TRBJ2-3	.	TRBV19	once
TGTGCCAGTAACCCAGGTAGGGGCTATGGCTACACCTTC	CASNPGRGYGYTF	TRBJ1-2	.	TRBV19	.
TGTGCCAGCAGCCTGGGACAGAATAATTCACCCCTCCACTTT	CASSLGQNNSPLHF	TRBJ1-6	TRBD1	TRBV7-9	.
TGTGCCAGCAGTTTATTCGGGACTAACTATGGCTACACCTTC	CASSLFGTNYGYTF	TRBJ1-2	.	TRBV27	.
TGTGCCTGGAGTGGGCTAGGAGGGGGCGGTAGTACCGGGGAGCTGTTTTTT	CAWSGLGGGGSTGELFF	TRBJ2-2	.	TRBV30	.